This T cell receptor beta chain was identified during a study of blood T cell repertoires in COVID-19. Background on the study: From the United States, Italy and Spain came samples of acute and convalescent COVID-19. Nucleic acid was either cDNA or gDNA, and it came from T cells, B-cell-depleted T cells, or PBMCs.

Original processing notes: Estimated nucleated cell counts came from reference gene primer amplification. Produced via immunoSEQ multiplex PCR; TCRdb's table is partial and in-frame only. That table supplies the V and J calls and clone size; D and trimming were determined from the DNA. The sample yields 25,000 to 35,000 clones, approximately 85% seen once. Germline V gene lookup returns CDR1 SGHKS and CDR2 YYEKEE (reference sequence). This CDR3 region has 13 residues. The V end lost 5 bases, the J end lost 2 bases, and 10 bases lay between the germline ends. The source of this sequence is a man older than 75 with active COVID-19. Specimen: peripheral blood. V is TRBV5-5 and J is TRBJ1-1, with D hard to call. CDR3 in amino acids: CASRQSLNTEAFF. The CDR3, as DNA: TGTGCCAGCAGACAGTCCTTAAACACTGAAGCTTTCTTT.